Below, 21 T cell receptor beta chains from the same sample are listed, as sequenced in a study of T cell repertoires in cytomegalovirus infection (dated by TCRdb to the late 2010s). Sequencer: Illumina HiSeq 1500. The public reads were reprocessed in TCRdb via fastp at Q25 and MiXCR, keeping in-frame beta chains. Every CDR3 protein is listed once, alongside the most common genes and DNA of its rows. A total of about 570,000 distinct CDR3 sequences appear in this sample, 40% of them only once. Of the sample, 40% to 60% falls within the top ten clones. These receptors are not linked to any known antigen. The treatment or condition label of this sample denotes: in vitro stimulation with specific CMV peptide epitopes to enrich CMV-specific T cells. Specimen: cultured PBMCs, collected from culture after CMV antigen stimulation. The receptors stem from a human donor in good health (CMV status not recorded). Some clones in this sample may be carry-over from other donors' samples.

This clonotype was detected a few times. V gene TRBV5-6 combines with J gene TRBJ1-3; D unclear. From germline, CDR1 is SGHDT and CDR2 YYEEEE. The CDR3 is made up of 13 amino acids. Trimming took 0 bases from V and 5 from J, leaving 6 bases between them. The CDR3 coding sequence is TGTGCCAGCAGCTTGGAACAGAGAAACACCATATATTTT. Its protein product is CASSLEQRNTIYF.

This clonotype was seen a handful of times. The V and J genes are TRBV11-2 and TRBJ1-2; D is ambiguous. V was clipped by 1 base and J by 7 bases, with 19 bases between them. This CDR3 spans 16 amino acids. Germline CDR1 is SGHAT and CDR2 is FQNNGV. The CDR3 bases are TGTGCCAGCAGCTTAGGAGAGGGCAGGCCCACGGGTGGCTACACCTTC. This gives the protein CASSLGEGRPTGGYTF. The entire variable domain, with the rest obtained from reference TRBV11-2 and TRBJ1-2, is as follows: EAGVAQSPRYKIIEKRQSVAFWCNPISGHATLYWYQQILGQGPKLLIQFQNNGVVDDSQLPKDRFSAERLKGVDSTLKIQPAKLEDSAVYLCASSLGEGRPTGGYTFGSGTRLTVV.

The chain couples TRBV7-6 to TRBJ2-7; TRBD1 matches 8 bases. This CDR3 spans 15 amino acids. With 5 bases clipped from V and 0 bases from J, the junction kept 6 bases outside the gene matches. Looked up from germline, CDR1 is SGHVS and CDR2 is FNYEAQ. The CDR3 is CASSQGATFSYEQYF. In nucleotides, the CDR3 is TGTGCCAGCAGCCAGGGGGCCACTTTCTCCTACGAGCAGTACTTC.

V gene TRBV12-3 or TRBV12-4 combines with J gene TRBJ1-2; 7 bases agree with TRBD1. Trimming cost V 5 bases and J 6 bases; bases outside gene matches: 9. This CDR3 comprises 14 residues. CDR3 region: CASSPPDRADGYTF. As DNA, the CDR3 is TGTGCCAGCAGTCCCCCCGACAGGGCAGATGGCTACACCTTC.

The chain employs TRBV6-6 and TRBJ2-7, with 7 bases lining up with TRBD1. With V trimmed by 10 bases and J by 2 bases, 5 bases remained unmatched. The CDR3 is 12 amino acids. Germline loops: CDR1 MNHNY, CDR2 SVGAGI (reference sequence). This CDR3 reads CATYRGPYEQYF. Written as DNA, the CDR3 is TGTGCCACCTACAGGGGCCCCTACGAGCAGTACTTC.

The chain is built from TRBV5-1 and TRBJ2-7; D uncertain. V lost 4 bases and J 2 bases, leaving 19 bases between the germline ends. The V gene's germline CDR1 is SGHRS and CDR2 YFSETQ. There are 16 residues in the CDR3. In DNA, the CDR3 is TGCGCCAGCAGCGGTGACCCAAGCACCCAAGCCTACGAGCAGTACTTC. Its translation is CASSGDPSTQAYEQYF.

The sample holds a few counts of this clonotype. Relative to the germline gene, one junction end is altered; a read error may explain this. The rearrangement joins TRBV7-4 to TRBJ1-2; TRBD1 matches at 9 bases. Per germline, CDR1 SGHVT and CDR2 SQSDAQ. The CDR3 is made up of 12 amino acids. The CDR3 protein is CASSFYMGQGIF. For the CDR3, the DNA is TGTGCCAGCAGCTTTTATATGGGACAGGGAATCTTC.

This chain joins TRBV7-6 and TRBJ2-3, with 9 bases identical to TRBD2. The CDR3 has 16 amino acids. J was trimmed by 2 bases and V by 5 bases; bases with no gene match: 8. The V gene's germline CDR1 is SGHVS and CDR2 FNYEAQ. CDR3 sequence reads: CASSPVLAGYTDTQYF. CDR3 nucleotides: TGTGCCAGCAGCCCCGTCCTAGCGGGATACACAGATACGCAGTATTTT. Combining the CDR3 with reference TRBV7-6 and TRBJ2-3 gives the whole variable domain GAGVSQSPRYKVTKRGQDVALRCDPISGHVSLYWYRQALGQGPEFLTYFNYEAQQDKSGLPNDRFSAERPEGSISTLTIQRTEQRDSAMYRCASSPVLAGYTDTQYFGPGTRLTVL.

This chain links TRBV6-2 or TRBV6-3 with TRBJ1-5, with D possibly being TRBD1 (6 bases). This CDR3 contains 18 residues. The ends were cut back, 0 bases at V and 6 bases at J, with 21 bases in the middle. Germline-derived CDR1 and CDR2 are MNHEY and SVGEGT. The CDR3 here is CASSYSSVETGRGQPQHF. DNA of the CDR3: TGTGCCAGCAGTTACTCGTCGGTTGAGACAGGCCGAGGTCAGCCCCAGCATTTT.

This rearrangement joins TRBV12-3 or TRBV12-4 to TRBJ2-5; D is uncertain. The CDR3 length is 13 residues. The V and J ends lost 6 bases and 5 bases respectively, with 13 bases between them. CDR3 sequence: CASRTTLGETQYF. The CDR3 DNA follows: TGTGCCAGCAGAACGACTCTGGGGGAGACCCAGTACTTC.

This clonotype was counted a few times. The chain joins TRBV19 to TRBJ2-5, with D maybe TRBD1 (6 bases). V lost 2 bases, J lost 9 bases, and 16 bases lay in between. The CDR3 sequence is 14 residues long. Germline-derived CDR1 and CDR2 are LNHDA and SQIVND (reference sequence). DNA of the CDR3: TGTGCCAGTAGTATAACGACAGGTCTAGGGGCCCAGTACTTC. Its translation is CASSITTGLGAQYF.

This chain joins TRBV6-2 or TRBV6-3 and TRBJ2-1; D perhaps matches TRBD2 (6 bases). The V end was cut by 7 bases, the J end by 6 bases, with 25 bases between. The germline CDR1 and CDR2 sequences are MNHEY and SVGEGT. The CDR3 runs 17 residues. CDR3 in amino acids: CASTYQRGTLGGNEQFF. CDR3 in DNA: TGTGCCAGCACCTACCAACGCGGGACCCTAGGCGGCAATGAGCAGTTCTTC.

The rearrangement joins TRBV7-2 to TRBJ1-2; a possible D gene is TRBD1 (5 bases). The CDR3 loop spans 14 amino acids. V lost 4 bases and J lost 5, with 14 bases in between. CDR1 SGHTA and CDR2 FQGNSA come from the germline V gene. The CDR3 DNA sequence: TGTGCCAGCAGCTCCCAGGGTGGGAGGTATGGCTACACCTTC. It encodes CASSSQGGRYGYTF.

The chain recombines TRBV12-3 or TRBV12-4 with TRBJ1-3; D call uncertain. Trimming took off 1 base at V and 0 bases at J, with 7 bases between the two ends. The CDR3 is 15 residues long. CDR3 sequence (DNA): TGTGCCAGCAGTTTAGAAGGGAACTCTGGAAACACCATATATTTT. Its protein product is CASSLEGNSGNTIYF.

In its sample, this clonotype was seen a few times. The gene calls are TRBV19 and TRBJ2-1, with a weak D call TRBD2 (6 bases). The CDR3 contains 15 residues. Trimming took 2 bases from V and 3 from J, leaving 11 bases between them. The germline gives CDR1 LNHDA, CDR2 SQIVND (reference sequence). The CDR3 here is CASSILLAGYNEQFF. The CDR3, as DNA: TGTGCCAGTAGTATACTACTAGCAGGCTACAATGAGCAGTTCTTC.

This clonotype has ten or more counts. In DNA, the CDR3 is TGTGCCAGCAGCAAGACAGGGAACAATCAGCCCCAGCATTTT. It encodes CASSKTGNNQPQHF. The chain joins TRBV7-9 to TRBJ1-5, with TRBD1 matching 7 bases. The V gene's germline CDR1 is SEHNR and CDR2 FQNEAQ (reference sequence). This CDR3 has 14 residues. Losses at the gene ends were 5 bases for V and 3 bases for J; bases not matched to a gene: 4.

This clonotype has a handful of counts. The J gene is TRBJ2-3, the V gene TRBV7-2; perhaps TRBD2 as D (6 bases). Germline CDR1 reads SGHTA; CDR2 reads FQGNSA. This CDR3 has 15 residues. The V gene lost 2 bases and the J gene lost 2 bases, with 11 bases spanning the gap. CDR3 region: CASSLSRGYTDTQYF. CDR3 sequence (DNA): TGTGCCAGCAGCTTAAGTCGGGGGTACACAGATACGCAGTATTTT. Using reference TRBV7-2 and TRBJ2-3 for the parts outside the CDR3, the full variable domain is GAGVSQSPSNKVTEKGKDVELRCDPISGHTALYWYRQSLGQGLEFLIYFQGNSAPDKSGLPSDRFSAERTGGSVSTLTIQRTQQEDSAVYLCASSLSRGYTDTQYFGPGTRLTVL.

The chain has TRBV27 and TRBJ2-2; D not resolved. Trimming took off 2 bases at V and 8 bases at J, with 12 bases between the two ends. The CDR3 is 14 amino acids. CDR1 is MNHEY, CDR2 SMNVEV, per germline (reference sequence). The CDR3 bases are TGTGCCAGCAGTTTACGGCAGGTGGCTGGGGAGCTGTTTTTT. Translating it yields CASSLRQVAGELFF.

Worth noting for this clonotype: A single base separates this from a much larger clone, so it may be a read error. The chain couples TRBV2 to TRBJ1-1; 8 nucleotides align to TRBD1. The CDR3 has 13 amino acids. The V and J ends lost 4 bases and 4 bases, in that order; junction bases with no gene match: 2. CDR1 is SNHLY, CDR2 FYNNEI, per germline. In DNA form, the CDR3 reads TGTGCCAGCAGTGGACAGGGGACCACTGAAGCTTTCTTT. Translation: CASSGQGTTEAFF.

This clonotype was seen at least ten times. The CDR3 sequence: CASSLRPGQGAINTEAFF. CDR3 DNA sequence: TGTGCCAGCAGCCTCCGTCCGGGACAGGGGGCGATTAACACTGAAGCTTTCTTT. The rearrangement links TRBV7-8 to TRBJ1-1; TRBD1 matches 12 bases. J lost 2 bases, V lost 5 bases, and 12 bases had no gene match. The germline CDR1 and CDR2 sequences are SGHVS and FQNEAQ. The CDR3 sequence is 18 residues long.

V and J are TRBV6-1 and TRBJ2-3; D is possibly TRBD1 or TRBD2 (6 bases each). V lost 5 bases, J lost 4 bases, and 13 bases lay in between. CDR3 length equals 14 residues. Germline V gene data show CDR1 as MNHNS and CDR2 as SASEGT. CDR3 in amino acids: CASSIPRGADTQYF. CDR3 nucleotide sequence: TGTGCCAGCAGTATCCCAAGGGGGGCAGATACGCAGTATTTT.